This entry lists 5 T cell receptor beta chains sequenced from one sample in a study of cytomegalovirus exposure and HLA in healthy donors. The protocol was immunoSEQ multiplex PCR, while the TCRdb copy is restricted to in-frame clones and leaves out a portion. This table has 80,000 to 90,000 clones, roughly 96% appearing once. The sequenced sample was PBMCs. The receptors stem from a man aged 18 to 35 in good health and CMV-seronegative.

In nucleotides, the CDR3 is TGTGCCAGCAGCCCTAGCGGGAGGGAGCAGTACTTC. Its translation is CASSPSGREQYF. The genes are TRBV27 and TRBJ2-7; 11 bases map to TRBD2. V was pared by 6 bases and J by 7 bases, with 2 bases of the junction left unmatched. CDR1 MNHEY and CDR2 SMNVEV come from the germline V gene (reference sequence). The CDR3 spans 12 residues.

The chain is built from TRBV28 and TRBJ1-5; 7 bases map to TRBD1. The CDR3 totals 17 residues. V lost 4 bases and J lost 0; bases outside the gene matches: 9. From germline, CDR1 is MDHEN and CDR2 SYDVKM. DNA for the CDR3: TGTGCCAGCAGTTCGTCGGGACAGAGTTATAGCAATCAGCCCCAGCATTTT. It is translated as CASSSSGQSYSNQPQHF.

This clone is a singleton in its sample. The chain carries TRBV7-6 and TRBJ1-5, with TRBD1 identical over 7 bases. After removal of 4 bases from V and 3 bases from J, the junction contained 6 bases not matched to a gene. CDR1 and CDR2 (germline): SGHVS, FNYEAQ. This CDR3 comprises 15 residues. The chain's CDR3 is CASSSEQGFNQPQHF. CDR3 sequence (DNA): TGTGCCAGCAGCTCAGAACAGGGGTTCAATCAGCCCCAGCATTTT.

The genes are TRBV30 and TRBJ2-1; 7 bases fit TRBD1. The CDR3 covers 14 residues. V gave up 2 bases and J gave up 4 bases; unmatched junction bases: 5. CDR1 is GTSNPN, CDR2 SVGIG, per germline (reference sequence). The CDR3 protein is CAWSFMTGYNEQFF. DNA for the CDR3: TGTGCCTGGAGTTTCATGACAGGGTACAATGAGCAGTTCTTC.

This clone has a single count. V and J are TRBV7-3 and TRBJ2-7; 12 nucleotides agree with TRBD2. After removal of 5 bases from V and 5 bases from J, the junction contained 4 bases not matched to a gene. CDR1 SGHTA and CDR2 FQGTGA come from the germline V gene. The CDR3 totals 14 residues. DNA of the CDR3: TGTGCCAGCAGCCCTAGCGGGAGGGGCCACGAGCAGTACTTC. It translates to CASSPSGRGHEQYF.